The rows below give T cell receptor beta chains drawn from one sample of a study of CD8+ T cells in alopecia areata. This table comes from immunoSEQ multiplex PCR, and its TCRdb copy is limited to in-frame clones, with some not included. The table records about 200,000 clones, roughly two fifths of them present only once. The material was CD4+ T cells sorted from blood, obtained between weeks 30 and 35, from a patient treated with tofacitinib. The receptors originated from a human donor with alopecia areata. The CDR3 runs from the conserved cysteine through the conserved F or W. A D gene is named only where the DNA matches it firmly. Clone size is stated in some rows and not others, as once, few, many or a class when expanded.

TRBV15,TRBJ2-6,TRBD2,-,TGTGCCACCAGCAGAGGCGGGGGGGCGAGATCTGGGGCCAACGTCCTGACTTTC,CATSRGGGARSGANVLTF
TRBV7-2,TRBJ2-3,-,once,TGTGCCATTCCTGAAGCGGAAAGCACAGATACGCAGTATTTT,CAIPEAESTDTQYF
TRBV4-2,TRBJ2-4,-,-,TGTGCCAGCAGCCAAGAAATGGGGGGGCGGGCCAAAAACATTCAGTACTTC,CASSQEMGGRAKNIQYF
TRBV29-1,TRBJ2-7,TRBD1,few,TGCAGCGTTCACTTAATGGGACAGACCTCTAACCGAGAGCAGTACTTC,CSVHLMGQTSNREQYF
TRBV6-1,TRBJ2-4,-,few,TGTGCCAGCAGTGAATACAGGGAGGGTAGAGGGATTCAGTACTTC,CASSEYREGRGIQYF
TRBV7-2,TRBJ2-7,TRBD1,-,TGTGCCAGCAGCCAGGGGACAGCCTCCTACGAGCAGTACTTC,CASSQGTASYEQYF
TRBV7-2,TRBJ2-3,TRBD1,-,TGTGCCAGCAGCTGGGGTAGGGGGCAGTTCGCAGATACGCAGTATTTT,CASSWGRGQFADTQYF
TRBV29-1,TRBJ1-1,-,-,TGCAGCGTTGCCCGGGTCGCCGAGAACACTGAAGCTTTCTTT,CSVARVAENTEAFF
TRBV14,TRBJ2-1,-,few,TGTGCCAGCAGCCAAGTGGCTAGCAGATATGAGCAGTTCTTC,CASSQVASRYEQFF
TRBV28,TRBJ2-7,TRBD2,-,TGTGCCAGCAGTCGACCTAGCGGGGGCAACGAGCAGTACTTC,CASSRPSGGNEQYF
TRBV25-1,TRBJ2-5,-,few,TGTGCCAGCGCACCGTCTGGAGAGACCCAGTACTTC,CASAPSGETQYF
TRBV5-4,TRBJ1-2,-,-,TGTGCCAGCAGCTTGGATCCGACGCCAGACTATGGCTACACCTTC,CASSLDPTPDYGYTF
TRBV29-1,TRBJ1-1,-,-,TGCAGCGTTGGAGGTCGGGTGAACACTGAAGCTTTCTTT,CSVGGRVNTEAFF
TRBV29-1,TRBJ2-6,-,-,TGCAGCACCCTTTCTGGGGCCAACGTCCTGACTTTC,CSTLSGANVLTF
TRBV7-6,TRBJ2-1,TRBD2,-,TGTGCCAGCAGCTTGACTAGCGGGGGGGCTGCGGAGCAGTTCTTC,CASSLTSGGAAEQFF
TRBV7-8,TRBJ2-4,-,-,TGTGCCAGCAGCTTAAGACAGGCCAAAAACATTCAGTACTTC,CASSLRQAKNIQYF
TRBV7-2,TRBJ2-1,-,few,TGTGCCAGCAGCTTCACGGGCGGGCTCAATGAGCAGTTCTTC,CASSFTGGLNEQFF
TRBV20-1,TRBJ1-2,-,-,TGCAGTGCCCCTGCCCGGGATGGCTACACCTTC,CSAPARDGYTF
TRBV5-1,TRBJ2-7,-,-,TGCGCCAGCAGCGAATCCGGGACCGCTGCCTACGAGCAGTACTTC,CASSESGTAAYEQYF
TRBV7-2,TRBJ2-1,-,-,TGTGCCAGCAGCTTAGGACAGAACAATGAGCAGTTCTTC,CASSLGQNNEQFF
TRBV5-6,TRBJ2-7,TRBD2,-,TGTGCCAGCACCCAGGAGGGACTAGCGGGAGGATGGTACGAGCAGTACTTC,CASTQEGLAGGWYEQYF
TRBV29-1,TRBJ2-3,-,few,TGCAGCGTTGAAACCTCCCAGGATACGCAGTATTTT,CSVETSQDTQYF
TRBV4-2,TRBJ2-5,TRBD1,few,TGTGCCAGCAGCTGGGGACAGGAGGAGACCCAGTACTTC,CASSWGQEETQYF
TRBV30,TRBJ2-1,TRBD2,-,TGTGCCTGGAATGGCGGGGGGCGGAATGAGCAGTTCTTC,CAWNGGGRNEQFF